This passage covers 27 T cell receptor beta chains from one sample sequenced in a study of blood T cell repertoires in COVID-19. The table came from immunoSEQ multiplex PCR; TCRdb's copy has only in-frame clones and leaves some out. This sample has approximately 290,000 clones, with about 85% found just once. What was sequenced was peripheral blood. All receptors come from a human donor with COVID-19, enrolled during active disease. The donor label of this sample is uncertain.

V is TRBV19 and J is TRBJ1-5; 8 nucleotides match TRBD1. With V trimmed by 4 bases and J by 0 bases, 11 bases remained unmatched. Germline CDR1 is LNHDA and CDR2 is SQIVND (reference sequence). The CDR3 has 18 residues. The CDR3 spells CASSRDGTGRYSNQPQHF. CDR3 in DNA: TGTGCCAGTAGTAGAGACGGGACAGGCCGCTATAGCAATCAGCCCCAGCATTTT. The whole variable domain, remainder taken from reference TRBV19 and TRBJ1-5, is DGGITQSPKYLFRKEGQNVTLSCEQNLNHDAMYWYRQDPGQGLRLIYYSQIVNDFQKGDIAEGYSVSREKKESFPLTVTSAQKNPTAFYLCASSRDGTGRYSNQPQHFGDGTRLSIL.

This clone has a handful of counts. This rearrangement joins TRBV9 to TRBJ2-7, with 7 bases matching TRBD2. There are 16 residues in the CDR3. V gave up 0 bases and J gave up 1 base; unmatched junction bases: 7. CDR1 and CDR2 from the germline V gene are SGDLS and YYNGEE. In DNA, the CDR3 is TGTGCCAGCAGCGTAGCCCCCGGGAGGTCATCCTACGAGCAGTACTTC. This codes for CASSVAPGRSSYEQYF.

Comments on this clone: One end of the junction varies from germline; a read error may be responsible. In DNA, the CDR3 is TGTGCCTGGAGTAGGCGGGAAGTAGCCGTCTTC. Its protein is CAWSRREVAVF. The V gene is TRBV30, the J gene TRBJ2-1; possibly TRBD2 for D (6 bases). The CDR3 is made up of 11 amino acids. CDR1 and CDR2 from the germline V gene are GTSNPN and SVGIG (reference sequence).

This sequence joins TRBV2 and TRBJ2-5; 10 bases map to TRBD1. The CDR3 is made up of 15 amino acids. The germline V gene encodes CDR1 SNHLY and CDR2 FYNNEI. V dropped 5 bases and J dropped 2; count of bases not matched to a gene: 5. The CDR3 bases are TGTGCCAGCAGTTCCGGGACAGGGGAACAAGAGACCCAGTACTTC. This gives the protein CASSSGTGEQETQYF. Full variable domain (outside the CDR3, taken from reference TRBV2 and TRBJ2-5): EPEVTQTPSHQVTQMGQEVILRCVPISNHLYFYWYRQILGQKVEFLVSFYNNEISEKSEIFDDQFSVERPDGSNFTLKIRSTKLEDSAMYFCASSSGTGEQETQYFGPGTRLLVL.

V and J are TRBV5-1 and TRBJ1-1; D is uncertain. V was clipped by 4 bases and J by 8 bases, with 15 bases between them. CDR1 SGHRS and CDR2 YFSETQ come from the germline V gene. This CDR3 region has 13 residues. CDR3: CASSPGGGIEAFF. The CDR3, as DNA: TGCGCCAGCAGCCCCGGAGGTGGGATAGAAGCTTTCTTT.

Concerning this clone itself: The junction shows a germline mismatch at one end, possibly a read error. CDR3 residues: CASSSPGQGPGQGTQYF. The CDR3 nucleotides are TGTGCCAGCAGTTCCCCGGGACAGGGCCCGGGTCAAGGGACCCAGTACTTC. The rearrangement uses TRBV28 and TRBJ2-5; TRBD1 matches at 9 bases. The CDR3 spans 17 residues. Germline CDR1 is MDHEN and CDR2 is SYDVKM.

This clone has a single count. The rearrangement uses TRBV19 and TRBJ2-1; D uncertain. Trimming took 5 bases from V and 3 from J, leaving 8 bases between them. This CDR3 is 13 amino acids long. Per germline, CDR1 LNHDA and CDR2 SQIVND (reference sequence). CDR3 DNA: TGTGCCAGTAGTCAACAGATCTACAATGAGCAGTTCTTC. As protein: CASSQQIYNEQFF.

The chain couples TRBV6-5 to TRBJ2-1, with 8 bases lining up with TRBD2. V shed 6 bases and J 3 bases; nucleotides not matched to a gene: 1. CDR1 is MNHEY and CDR2 is SVGAGI in the germline V gene. The CDR3 runs 13 residues. Here the CDR3 reads CASSGTSYNEQFF. The CDR3 DNA reads as TGTGCCAGCAGCGGGACTAGCTACAATGAGCAGTTCTTC.

The genes are TRBV4-3 and TRBJ2-5; D not certain. Germline CDR1 and CDR2: LGHNA and YSLEER. The CDR3 sequence is 13 residues long. The germline V and J ends were trimmed by 0 bases and 7 bases, with 9 bases remaining between them. CDR3 sequence reads: CASSQERWATQYF. The CDR3, as DNA: TGCGCCAGCAGCCAAGAAAGGTGGGCGACCCAGTACTTC.

This chain uses TRBV5-1 with TRBJ2-7, with 9 bases aligning to TRBD2. Germline CDR1 reads SGHRS; CDR2 reads YFSETQ. CDR3 size: 16 residues. J lost 0 bases, V lost 0 bases, and 4 bases had no gene match. The CDR3 DNA sequence: TGCGCCAGCAGCTTGGAAGCGGGAGGCCTCTCCTACGAGCAGTACTTC. It is translated as CASSLEAGGLSYEQYF.

CDR3 bases: TGCGCCAGCAGCTTCAGACTAGCGGGAAACACCGGGGAGCTGTTTTTT. This gives the protein CASSFRLAGNTGELFF. This chain uses TRBV5-1 with TRBJ2-2, with TRBD2 matching 11 bases. V dropped 2 bases and J dropped 2; count of bases not matched to a gene: 2. The CDR3 loop spans 16 amino acids. Germline CDR1 is SGHRS and CDR2 is YFSETQ.

The chain joins TRBV3-1 (or the pseudogene TRBV3-2) to TRBJ1-2; no reliable D call. In germline, CDR1 is LGHDT, CDR2 YNNKEL (reference sequence). Trimming removed 5 bases at V and 8 bases at J, with 9 bases between. The CDR3 contains 11 residues. CDR3 coding DNA: TGTGCCAGCAGCGCAGGTCGGGGCTACACCTTC. This translates into CASSAGRGYTF.

The chain combines TRBV4-3 with TRBJ1-6, with 8 bases matching TRBD1. The CDR3 loop spans 14 amino acids. Germline V CDR1 and CDR2: LGHNA, YSLEER. V was pared by 5 bases and J by 8 bases, with 5 bases of the junction left unmatched. CDR3 loop: CASSSTGEYSPLHF. CDR3 sequence (DNA): TGCGCCAGCAGCTCGACAGGGGAATATTCACCCCTCCACTTT.

The V gene is TRBV19, the J gene TRBJ2-7; 10 bases agree with TRBD1. V dropped 6 bases and J dropped 0; count of bases not matched to a gene: 5. The CDR3 has 15 amino acids. Germline loops: CDR1 LNHDA, CDR2 SQIVND (reference sequence). Here the CDR3 reads CASRDGQGVSYEQYF. In DNA form, the CDR3 reads TGTGCCAGTAGGGACGGACAGGGGGTCTCCTACGAGCAGTACTTC.

The gene calls are TRBV30 and TRBJ2-7; a possible D gene is TRBD1 (6 bases). Trimming stripped 1 base from V and 1 base from J, with 14 bases between. This CDR3 comprises 15 residues. Germline V gene lookup returns CDR1 GTSNPN and CDR2 SVGIG (reference sequence). CDR3 nucleotide sequence: TGTGCCTGGAGTGGGCACAGGGTAGGTTCCTACGAGCAGTACTTC. This translates into CAWSGHRVGSYEQYF.

The chain carries TRBV18 and TRBJ2-5; 7 positions agree with TRBD1. CDR1 KGHSH and CDR2 LQKENI come from the germline V gene. V lost 1 base and J lost 3; bases outside the gene matches: 5. The CDR3 spans 15 residues. CDR3 DNA sequence: TGTGCCAGCTCACCACTCCGGGACAGAGAAGAGACCCAGTACTTC. Protein product: CASSPLRDREETQYF.

This chain connects TRBV7-3 to TRBJ2-7, with TRBD1 matching over 9 bases. From germline, CDR1 is SGHTA and CDR2 FQGTGA. V was pared by 5 bases and J by 5 bases, with 7 bases of the junction left unmatched. This CDR3 region has 14 residues. The CDR3 DNA sequence: TGTGCCAGCAGCCGTACGGGACAGGGCGACGAGCAGTACTTC. Translating it yields CASSRTGQGDEQYF.

V is TRBV19 and J is TRBJ1-5; 7 bases are shared with TRBD1. The germline V gene has CDR1 LNHDA and CDR2 SQIVND (reference sequence). The CDR3 has 15 residues. J lost 3 bases, V lost 8 bases, and 10 bases had no gene match. CDR3 residues: CASETQGQNNQPQHF. Written as DNA, the CDR3 is TGTGCCAGTGAAACCCAGGGACAGAACAATCAGCCCCAGCATTTT.

The chain is built from TRBV19 and TRBJ2-2; 8 nucleotides match TRBD1. V was pared by 9 bases and J by 6 bases, with 12 bases of the junction left unmatched. The CDR3 contains 15 residues. Germline V CDR1 and CDR2: LNHDA, SQIVND (reference sequence). DNA for the CDR3: TGTGCCAGCTTTCCCGGACAGGGTGACGCCGGGGAGCTGTTTTTT. Translated: CASFPGQGDAGELFF.

The chain couples TRBV7-2 to TRBJ1-3, with 7 bases fitting TRBD1. The CDR3 contains 16 residues. With 5 bases clipped from V and 4 bases from J, the junction kept 11 bases outside the gene matches. The germline V gene has CDR1 SGHTA and CDR2 FQGNSA. The CDR3 DNA sequence: TGTGCCAGCAGCCCCCGGAGAGGGGGCGACGGAAACACCATATATTTT. It specifies CASSPRRGGDGNTIYF. Full variable domain (remainder filled in from reference TRBV7-2 and TRBJ1-3): GAGVSQSPSNKVTEKGKDVELRCDPISGHTALYWYRQSLGQGLEFLIYFQGNSAPDKSGLPSDRFSAERTGGSVSTLTIQRTQQEDSAVYLCASSPRRGGDGNTIYFGEGSWLTVV.

This clone was detected many times. A junction boundary mismatches the germline segment, possibly from a read error. This sequence joins TRBV7-7 and TRBJ2-1, with TRBD2 matching 10 bases. CDR3 length equals 15 residues. CDR1 and CDR2 from the germline V gene are SSHAT and FNYEAQ (reference sequence). The CDR3 coding sequence is TGTGCTAGCAGCAAAGGACTAGCGGAGTACAATGAGCAGTTCTTC. It encodes CASSKGLAEYNEQFF. Based on the CDR3 plus reference TRBV7-7 and TRBJ2-1, the full variable domain is GAGVSQSPRYKVTKRGQDVTLRCDPISSHATLYWYQQALGQGPEFLTYFNYEAQPDKSGLPSDRFSAERPEGSISTLTIQRTEQRDSAMYRCASSKGLAEYNEQFFGPGTRLTVL.

This chain joins TRBV5-6 and TRBJ1-1; possibly TRBD1 for D (5 bases). V was shortened by 3 bases and J by 0 bases, with 12 bases between the two germline ends. This CDR3 is built from 15 residues. Germline values: CDR1 SGHDT, CDR2 YYEEEE. The chain's CDR3 is CASSSGLPMNTEAFF. Written as DNA, the CDR3 is TGTGCCAGCAGCTCGGGACTGCCCATGAACACTGAAGCTTTCTTT.

Only one count was recorded for this clone. This chain connects TRBV28 to TRBJ1-5, with 7 bases fitting TRBD1. Trimming cost V 8 bases and J 2 bases; bases outside gene matches: 9. The CDR3 contains 15 residues. Germline lookup yields CDR1 MDHEN and CDR2 SYDVKM. The CDR3 sequence is CASRVAGGGNQPQHF. DNA of the CDR3: TGTGCCAGCCGGGTGGCAGGGGGTGGCAATCAGCCCCAGCATTTT.

J is TRBJ1-6 and V is TRBV25-1, with 9 positions matching TRBD1. From germline, CDR1 is MGHDK and CDR2 SYGVNS. Unmatched junction bases numbered 0, after V lost 4 bases and J lost 8 bases. The CDR3 consists of 13 residues. The CDR3 nucleotides read TGTGCCAGCAGTGGGGACAGGGATTCACCCCTCCACTTT. This sequence encodes CASSGDRDSPLHF.

This chain connects TRBV30 to TRBJ2-6; D not resolved. V shed 1 base and J shed 2 bases, with 12 bases lying between them. The CDR3 length is 16 residues. Germline-derived CDR1 and CDR2 are GTSNPN and SVGIG (reference sequence). CDR3 bases: TGTGCCTGGAGTGACCCGAGGTGGGCTGGGGCCAACGTCCTGACTTTC. Translating gives CAWSDPRWAGANVLTF. Looking up the rest from reference TRBV30 and TRBJ2-6 gives the full variable domain: SQTIHQWPATLVQPVGSPLSLECTVEGTSNPNLYWYRQAAGRGLQLLFYSVGIGQISSEVPQNLSASRPQDRQFILSSKKLLLSDSGFYLCAWSDPRWAGANVLTFGAGSRLTVL.

The chain uses TRBV29-1 and TRBJ1-1; 7 bases align to TRBD1. The CDR3 loop spans 13 amino acids. Germline assignment: CDR1 SQVTM and CDR2 ANQGSEA. After removal of 6 bases from V and 10 bases from J, the junction contained 14 bases not matched to a gene. CDR3 loop: CSVAPTGKAGAFF. CDR3 nucleotides: TGCAGCGTCGCTCCGACAGGGAAGGCCGGAGCTTTCTTT.

This sequence joins TRBV5-1 and TRBJ1-1; a possible D gene is TRBD1 (5 bases). Germline CDR1 SGHRS, CDR2 YFSETQ. Trimming stripped 4 bases from V and 1 base from J, with 8 bases between. This CDR3 has 13 amino acids. The CDR3: CASSDSWNTEAFF. In DNA form, the CDR3 reads TGCGCCAGCAGCGACAGCTGGAACACTGAAGCTTTCTTT.